This TCR beta chain was identified in a study of post-analysis software for immune sequencing data. Findings and limits, study-wide: Roughly 5 TRBV segments, TRBV5-6, TRBV5-1 and TRBV20-1 among them, were found more frequent in patients than controls.

TCR beta libraries were prepared from cDNA with unique molecular identifiers. Using its own MiXCR run on the PCR reads, TCRdb lists one record per CDR3 protein. The sample shows approximately 730,000 distinct CDR3 sequences, 25% to 30% of them seen only once. This CDR3 region has 16 residues. V was shortened by 0 bases and J by 5 bases, with 16 bases between the two germline ends. In germline, CDR1 is LGHDT, CDR2 YNNKEL (reference sequence). As regards this clonotype: The antigen is not known.

The sequencing sample was made of blood. The genes are TRBV3-1 and TRBJ2-5; perhaps TRBD2 as D (7 bases). The clonotype comes from a girl aged 10-17 years with multiple sclerosis. In DNA form, the CDR3 reads TGTGCCAGCAGCCAAGAAAGCAGGGGCGGGGGCGAGACCCAGTACTTC. Its translation is CASSQESRGGGETQYF.